This entry features one TCR beta chain sequence. The target antigen is unknown. The source of the sample is a study of CD8 T cells in ankylosing spondylitis. Whole-study findings and limits: Disease-linked clones displayed a CD8+ phenotype and appeared relatively rarely in peripheral blood. Reactive arthritis synovial fluid and blood previously showed some of these motif variants.

TCRdb recomputed calls from the 5' RACE reads with MiXCR, one row per CDR3 protein. The data contain 150,000 to 200,000 distinct CDR3 sequences, about 20% of them singletons. The CDR3 loop spans 16 amino acids. J gave up 4 bases and V 1 base, and 7 bases lay outside the gene matches. J is TRBJ2-7 and V is TRBV12-3 or TRBV12-4, with 10 bases lining up with TRBD2. Sequencing used blood, either unsorted or a sorted T cell fraction (not recorded which). This sequence was found in a male donor under 30 with ankylosing spondylitis or in good health (not recorded which). This chain's CDR3 is CASSLGTSGRLYEQYV. For the CDR3, the DNA is TGTGCCAGCAGTTTAGGGACTAGCGGTCGGTTATACGAGCAGTACGTC.